The 30 T cell receptor beta chains given below trace back to one sample, sequenced in a study of T-cell memory formation after mild COVID-19 (dated by TCRdb to the early 2020s). Libraries were prepared through 5' RACE. The data were produced on an Illumina NovaSeq 6000. TCRdb's own reprocessing of the public reads used fastp at Q25 and MiXCR and kept productive beta chains. Rows are unified per CDR3 protein, each entry keeping the most common DNA and genes. This sample has a few hundred thousand distinct CDR3 sequences in its table, and 27% of those were observed once. The ten largest clones add up to over 9.5% of the sample. The specimen was PBMCs or a T cell subset sorted from them (not recorded which). The receptors stem from an adult woman who had mild COVID-19 (a few samples of this study predate the infection). The sample titles of this study are shuffled in the database, so cell type and time point are left out; the donor was told from shared clones.

The V call is TRBV5-1, the J call TRBJ2-1, with 7 bases matching TRBD1. The CDR3 loop spans 13 amino acids. The junction had 5 bases not matched to a gene; V was cut back by 2 bases and J by 9 bases. Looked up from germline, CDR1 is SGHRS and CDR2 is YFSETQ. The CDR3 sequence: CASSFGQAFEQFF. The CDR3 DNA follows: TGCGCCAGCAGCTTCGGACAGGCCTTTGAGCAGTTCTTC. The full variable domain, completed using reference TRBV5-1 and TRBJ2-1, is KAGVTQTPRYLIKTRGQQVTLSCSPISGHRSVSWYQQTPGQGLQFLFEYFSETQRNKGNFPGRFSGRQFSNSRSEMNVSTLELGDSALYLCASSFGQAFEQFFGPGTRLTVL.

This clonotype was found many times. The J gene is TRBJ2-3, the V gene TRBV7-2, with 7 bases aligning to TRBD1. The germline gives CDR1 SGHTA, CDR2 FQGNSA. The CDR3 spans 15 residues. Losses at the gene ends were 6 bases for V and 3 bases for J; bases not matched to a gene: 9. The CDR3 bases are TGTGCCAGCAGTGCAACGCCCAGGGGGACAGATACGCAGTATTTT. Encoded protein: CASSATPRGTDTQYF.

This clonotype was observed a handful of times. The V call is TRBV20-1, the J call TRBJ1-5, with 7 bases identical to TRBD1. The V gene's germline CDR1 is DFQATT and CDR2 SNEGSKA (reference sequence). The CDR3 totals 16 residues. Trimming took 6 bases from V and 6 from J; bases not matched to a gene: 17. The CDR3 DNA follows: TGCAGTGCCAGGGACAGCGGGGCACCCGGGGGTCAGCCCCAGCATTTT. Amino acids: CSARDSGAPGGQPQHF.

This clonotype was counted between two and nine times. The chain uses TRBV28 and TRBJ2-1, with 9 bases fitting TRBD2. The CDR3 sequence is 15 residues long. Germline V gene lookup returns CDR1 MDHEN and CDR2 SYDVKM. Trimming at V came to 6 bases and at J to 7 bases, leaving 10 bases not matched to a gene. In DNA, the CDR3 is TGTGCCAGCAGCTCGGTGGGGCGGGGGGGTAATGAGCAGTTCTTC. Encoded protein: CASSSVGRGGNEQFF.

V gene TRBV5-4 combines with J gene TRBJ1-2, with D perhaps TRBD1 (6 bases). Germline assignment: CDR1 SGHNT and CDR2 YYREEE (reference sequence). Trimming took 2 bases from V and 1 from J, leaving 12 bases between them. The CDR3 is 15 residues long. This CDR3 reads CASSFQLQGNYGYTF. The CDR3 DNA sequence: TGTGCCAGCAGCTTCCAACTACAGGGTAACTATGGCTACACCTTC.

This clonotype was seen at least ten times. The chain recombines TRBV6-5 with TRBJ2-1; D may be TRBD2 (6 bases). CDR1 is MNHEY and CDR2 is SVGAGI in the germline V gene. V lost 0 bases and J 0 bases, leaving 9 bases between the germline ends. The CDR3 runs to 16 residues. CDR3 region: CASSYSLASSYNEQFF. For the CDR3, the DNA is TGTGCCAGCAGTTACTCTCTAGCGAGCTCCTACAATGAGCAGTTCTTC.

This clonotype was detected a few times. The CDR3 bases are TGTGCCAGCAGCTTAAACCGCCCACCTACCTACGAGCAGTACTTC. It encodes CASSLNRPPTYEQYF. This rearrangement joins TRBV7-9 to TRBJ2-7; no clear D. The CDR3 totals 15 residues. Trimming shortened V by 2 bases and J by 2 bases, and 13 bases separated the two germline ends. Germline V gene lookup returns CDR1 SEHNR and CDR2 FQNEAQ (reference sequence). Together with reference TRBV7-9 and TRBJ2-7, the CDR3 gives the full variable domain: DTGVSQNPRHKITKRGQNVTFRCDPISEHNRLYWYRQTLGQGPEFLTYFQNEAQLEKSRLLSDRFSAERPKGSFSTLEIQRTEQGDSAMYLCASSLNRPPTYEQYFGPGTRLTVT.

This chain links TRBV7-3 with TRBJ2-2, with D hard to call. In germline, CDR1 is SGHTA, CDR2 FQGTGA. Trimming shortened V by 8 bases and J by 6 bases, and 7 bases separated the two germline ends. The CDR3 has 11 residues. This CDR3 is CASGRAGELFF. The CDR3 bases are TGTGCCAGCGGTCGGGCCGGGGAGCTGTTTTTT.

The chain carries TRBV5-1 and TRBJ1-4; D is possibly TRBD1 (5 bases). Germline V gene data show CDR1 as SGHRS and CDR2 as YFSETQ. Between the trimmed V and J ends, which lost 0 bases and 0 bases, there was a span of 9 bases. CDR3 length: 16 residues. CDR3 DNA sequence: TGCGCCAGCAGCTTGGGGGGCGATGCAACTAATGAAAAACTGTTTTTT. This translates into CASSLGGDATNEKLFF.

This clonotype was picked up a small number of times. The chain recombines TRBV5-6 with TRBJ1-1, with D maybe TRBD1 (5 bases). Trimming shortened V by 0 bases and J by 4 bases, and 10 bases separated the two germline ends. The germline V gene has CDR1 SGHDT and CDR2 YYEEEE. This CDR3 comprises 14 residues. The CDR3 DNA reads as TGTGCCAGCAGCTTGGCAGGGCTAGTCACTGAAGCTTTCTTT. Its protein is CASSLAGLVTEAFF. The whole variable domain, filled in from reference TRBV5-6 and TRBJ1-1, reads DAGVTQSPTHLIKTRGQQVTLRCSPKSGHDTVSWYQQALGQGPQFIFQYYEEEERQRGNFPDRFSGHQFPNYSSELNVNALLLGDSALYLCASSLAGLVTEAFFGQGTRLTVV.

This chain joins TRBV6-2 or TRBV6-3 and TRBJ2-3, with TRBD2 matching over 9 bases. With V trimmed by 2 bases and J by 7 bases, 10 bases remained unmatched. CDR1 MNHEY and CDR2 SVGEGT come from the germline V gene. CDR3 size: 16 residues. CDR3 protein: CASSYLQLAGTNTQYF. The CDR3 nucleotides read TGTGCCAGCAGTTACCTCCAGCTAGCGGGGACAAATACGCAGTATTTT.

The CDR3, as DNA: TGTGCCAGCGGAACAAGCGGGAGAGGCACAGATACGCAGTATTTT. Translated, it gives CASGTSGRGTDTQYF. The chain recombines TRBV6-2 or TRBV6-3 with TRBJ2-3; 8 bases fit TRBD2. CDR3 size: 15 residues. CDR1 and CDR2 from the germline V gene are MNHEY and SVGEGT. The V and J ends lost 8 bases and 1 base, in that order; junction bases with no gene match: 8.

This chain links TRBV7-9 with TRBJ2-7; 8 bases map to TRBD2. Germline V gene data show CDR1 as SEHNR and CDR2 as FQNEAQ (reference sequence). The CDR3 extends over 17 amino acids. J was trimmed by 4 bases and V by 0 bases; bases with no gene match: 11. CDR3 in amino acids: CASSLAVGVAGTYEQYF. The CDR3 DNA reads TGTGCCAGCAGCTTAGCGGTGGGGGTAGCGGGGACTTACGAGCAGTACTTC.

V is TRBV24-1 and J is TRBJ2-7; perhaps TRBD2 as D (5 bases). The germline gives CDR1 KGHDR, CDR2 SFDVKD. Between the trimmed V and J ends, which lost 3 bases and 2 bases, there was a span of 10 bases. This CDR3 has 14 residues. CDR3 bases: TGTGCCACCAGTGATCCGGCCGGGACCTACGAGCAGTACTTC. The encoded protein is CATSDPAGTYEQYF.

This chain links TRBV4-1 with TRBJ2-7; D is tentatively TRBD1 or TRBD2 (5 bases each). CDR1 and CDR2 (germline): MGHRA, YSYEKL. The CDR3 contains 13 residues. V was pared by 3 bases and J by 5 bases, with 11 bases between. The CDR3 DNA sequence: TGCGCCAGCAGCCACGAGGGGCCTGACGAGCAGTACTTC. Translation: CASSHEGPDEQYF.

The genes are TRBV20-1 and TRBJ2-7; 14 bases map to TRBD2. Germline-derived CDR1 and CDR2 are DFQATT and SNEGSKA (reference sequence). J gave up 5 bases and V 4 bases, and 4 bases lay outside the gene matches. This CDR3 region has 14 residues. The CDR3 DNA reads TGCAGTGCTACCGGACTAGCGGGAGGCGACGAGCAGTACTTC. The encoded protein is CSATGLAGGDEQYF.

This chain uses TRBV4-1 with TRBJ1-6; 7 bases align to TRBD1. J lost 7 bases, V lost 0 bases, and 3 bases had no gene match. This CDR3 has 15 amino acids. The V gene's germline CDR1 is MGHRA and CDR2 YSYEKL. The CDR3 protein is CASSQEGTVNSPLHF. CDR3 DNA sequence: TGCGCCAGCAGCCAAGAAGGGACAGTGAATTCACCCCTCCACTTT.

J is TRBJ2-1 and V is TRBV4-3, with 7 bases fitting TRBD1. Trimming took 3 bases from V and 10 from J; bases not matched to a gene: 9. The germline V gene has CDR1 LGHNA and CDR2 YSLEER. The CDR3 extends over 14 amino acids. CDR3 coding DNA: TGCGCCAGCAGCCATTTACTACAGGGACAGGAGCAGTTCTTC. Translated: CASSHLLQGQEQFF.

This clonotype has more than one count but fewer than ten. This chain links TRBV12-3 or TRBV12-4 with TRBJ1-4; 8 bases match TRBD1. The V gene end was trimmed by 6 bases and the J gene end by 7 bases; junction bases not matched to a gene: 10. CDR3 length: 15 amino acids. DNA of the CDR3: TGTGCCAGCAGGCCGCGGGACAGGTTCTTTGAAAAACTGTTTTTT. Translating it yields CASRPRDRFFEKLFF.

There are a few counts of this clonotype. The gene calls are TRBV18 and TRBJ1-1; TRBD1 might be the D (5 bases). Looked up from germline, CDR1 is KGHSH and CDR2 is LQKENI. This CDR3 contains 13 residues. V was shortened by 5 bases and J by 1 base, with 8 bases between the two germline ends. In DNA form, the CDR3 reads TGTGCCAGCTCAGAGGACAAGAACACTGAAGCTTTCTTT. Translated, it gives CASSEDKNTEAFF.

The chain links TRBV12-3 or TRBV12-4 to TRBJ2-2, with 11 bases lining up with TRBD1. The CDR3 runs 15 residues. V was clipped by 4 bases and J by 9 bases; unmatched bases: 7. The CDR3 region has the DNA TGTGCCAGCAGTTCCCGGGACAGGGGGTCGAGGGAGCTGTTTTTT. It translates to CASSSRDRGSRELFF.

The chain couples TRBV7-9 to TRBJ1-4, with D unresolved. CDR1 and CDR2 from the germline V gene are SEHNR and FQNEAQ (reference sequence). The CDR3 runs to 13 residues. With 6 bases removed from V and 11 bases from J, the gap between germline ends came to 16 bases. The CDR3 sequence: CASSAPESGKLFF. CDR3 in DNA: TGTGCCAGCAGTGCCCCTGAGTCGGGGAAACTGTTTTTT.

The chain carries TRBV20-1 and TRBJ2-2; D is possibly TRBD1 or TRBD2 (5 bases each). Germline CDR1 DFQATT, CDR2 SNEGSKA (reference sequence). The V and J ends lost 6 bases and 0 bases respectively, with 14 bases between them. The CDR3 has 15 amino acids. The CDR3 loop reads CSARSGATNTGELFF. In DNA form, the CDR3 reads TGCAGTGCCCGATCCGGGGCCACGAACACCGGGGAGCTGTTTTTT.

The chain recombines TRBV30 with TRBJ1-2; no reliable D call. CDR1 is GTSNPN and CDR2 is SVGIG in the germline V gene (reference sequence). The CDR3 sequence is 11 residues long. V lost 8 bases and J lost 7, with 14 bases in between. This CDR3 reads CARSLGGGYTF. The CDR3 region has the DNA TGTGCCAGATCACTGGGTGGTGGCTACACCTTC.

The chain couples TRBV5-5 to TRBJ2-1; 9 bases match TRBD2. V lost 1 base to trimming and J lost 6 bases; unmatched junction nucleotides: 17. The CDR3 length is 19 residues. CDR1 and CDR2 (germline): SGHKS, YYEKEE (reference sequence). The CDR3 spells CASSLSGLAGRRRFNEQFF. The DNA of the CDR3 is TGTGCCAGCAGCTTGTCTGGCCTAGCGGGACGACGGCGTTTCAATGAGCAGTTCTTC.

This clonotype was observed a handful of times. The chain is built from TRBV6-2 or TRBV6-3 and TRBJ2-7, with D perhaps matching TRBD1 (6 bases). The germline V and J ends were trimmed by 2 bases and 6 bases, with 14 bases remaining between them. CDR1 and CDR2 (germline): MNHEY, SVGEGT. This CDR3 region has 14 residues. The CDR3 DNA reads TGTGCCAGCAGTTACCGGACAGTGGGTGGCGAGCAGTACTTC. Translating gives CASSYRTVGGEQYF.

In regard to this clonotype: A read error may account for a junction end that differs from germline. The genes are TRBV4-2 and TRBJ2-3; 7 nucleotides align to TRBD2. The CDR3 has 15 residues. The germline CDR1 and CDR2 sequences are LGHNA and YNFKEQ. CDR3 DNA sequence: TGTGCCAGCAGCCAAGAACCATCCTTGGGGGAGGGCGTCCATTTT. Amino acids: CASSQEPSLGEGVHF.

The rearrangement links TRBV30 to TRBJ1-1; D gene uncertain. The CDR3 is 14 residues long. The V end lost 5 bases, the J end lost 1 base, and 14 bases lay between the germline ends. Germline-derived CDR1 and CDR2 are GTSNPN and SVGIG (reference sequence). CDR3 sequence reads: CAWGLGLQNTEAFF. The DNA of the CDR3 is TGTGCCTGGGGCCTCGGGCTCCAGAACACTGAAGCTTTCTTT.

This chain links TRBV19 with TRBJ2-1; D remains unclear. Deletions cut 6 bases from V and 8 bases from J, with 17 bases between. There are 14 residues in the CDR3. Per germline, CDR1 LNHDA and CDR2 SQIVND (reference sequence). The DNA of the CDR3 is TGTGCCAGTAGCCTAACAACACAGAAGGATGAGCAGTTCTTC. It translates to CASSLTTQKDEQFF.

This clonotype turned up a few times. The chain combines TRBV4-1 with TRBJ2-5; 7 bases agree with TRBD2. The V gene end was trimmed by 1 base and the J gene end by 3 bases; junction bases not matched to a gene: 8. This CDR3 is built from 16 residues. Germline CDR1 MGHRA, CDR2 YSYEKL. The chain's CDR3 is CASSQGQRGGKETQYF. CDR3 nucleotides: TGCGCCAGCAGCCAAGGACAGCGGGGTGGAAAAGAGACCCAGTACTTC.